What follows are 31 T cell receptor beta chains derived from one specimen sequenced in a study of T cells in Graves' hyperthyroidism and ophthalmopathy. Amplified TCR beta CDR3 regions came from RNA transcripts. During a first-round RT-PCR of the TCR CDR3, the HTBI primer set was used. TCRdb fed the multiplex PCR reads into MiXCR, producing one record per CDR3 protein. The sample has around 540,000 distinct CDR3 sequences; around 15% are singletons. The sequenced sample was blood. Receptors were obtained from a woman in her thirties with Graves' ophthalmopathy.

This chain joins TRBV6-2 or TRBV6-3 and TRBJ2-2; D remains unclear. Looked up from germline, CDR1 is MNHEY and CDR2 is SVGEGT. The CDR3 extends over 15 amino acids. Trimming removed 3 bases from V and 0 bases from J, with 8 bases in between. CDR3 sequence (DNA): TGTGCCAGCAGTTATGACAACGCGAACACCGGGGAGCTGTTTTTT. Its translation: CASSYDNANTGELFF.

This clonotype was counted ten times or more. J is TRBJ2-2 and V is TRBV6-2 or TRBV6-3; D remains unclear. The CDR3 has 15 amino acids. Trimming removed 0 bases from V and 4 bases from J, with 9 bases in between. Germline CDR1 reads MNHEY; CDR2 reads SVGEGT. This CDR3 is CASSYSRSVTGELFF. The CDR3 region has the DNA TGTGCCAGCAGTTACTCGAGATCTGTCACCGGGGAGCTGTTTTTT.

This sequence joins TRBV10-1 and TRBJ2-2; possibly TRBD2 for D (6 bases). This CDR3 is built from 17 residues. Trimming took off 5 bases at V and 0 bases at J, with 16 bases between the two ends. CDR1 and CDR2 from the germline V gene are WNHNN and SYGVQD (reference sequence). The CDR3 here is CASSYLGGIANTGELFF. The CDR3 DNA reads as TGCGCCAGCAGTTATCTTGGCGGGATAGCGAACACCGGGGAGCTGTTTTTT.

This clonotype was recorded at least ten times. This chain uses TRBV3-1 with TRBJ2-7; TRBD1 matches 9 bases. Germline CDR1 is LGHDT and CDR2 is YNNKEL (reference sequence). V shed 3 bases and J 3 bases; nucleotides not matched to a gene: 9. The CDR3 totals 16 residues. This chain's CDR3 is CASSHDTGGEGYEQYF. Here the CDR3 DNA reads TGTGCCAGCAGCCATGACACAGGGGGCGAAGGCTACGAGCAGTACTTC.

This clonotype was seen at least ten times. This chain connects TRBV5-5 to TRBJ2-5; no firm D call. The germline CDR1 and CDR2 sequences are SGHKS and YYEKEE (reference sequence). The CDR3 totals 13 residues. Trimming removed 4 bases from V and 3 bases from J, with 10 bases in between. In nucleotides, the CDR3 is TGTGCCAGCAGCCCCTCTAAGGAAGAGACCCAGTACTTC. Translating it yields CASSPSKEETQYF. Full variable domain (rest looked up from reference TRBV5-5 and TRBJ2-5): DAGVTQSPTHLIKTRGQQVTLRCSPISGHKSVSWYQQVLGQGPQFIFQYYEKEERGRGNFPDRFSARQFPNYSSELNVNALLLGDSALYLCASSPSKEETQYFGPGTRLLVL.

This chain links TRBV6-2 or TRBV6-3 with TRBJ1-5; D gene unclear. V was cut by 3 bases and J by 7 bases, with 7 bases left in between. This CDR3 has 12 amino acids. CDR1 is MNHEY, CDR2 SVGEGT, per germline. CDR3 protein: CASSYIGQPQHF. CDR3 bases: TGTGCCAGCAGTTATATCGGCCAGCCCCAGCATTTT.

V and J are TRBV20-1 and TRBJ1-5; 9 nucleotides match TRBD1. Trimming cost V 3 bases and J 2 bases; bases outside gene matches: 2. The length of the CDR3 is 14 residues. Germline CDR1 reads DFQATT; CDR2 reads SNEGSKA (reference sequence). Here the CDR3 reads CSARDRGRNQPQHF. In DNA form, the CDR3 reads TGCAGTGCTAGGGACAGGGGCCGCAATCAGCCCCAGCATTTT.

The chain is built from TRBV3-1 and TRBJ2-7, with TRBD1 as a possible D gene (6 bases). V was pared by 1 base and J by 4 bases, with 14 bases between. Germline CDR1 is LGHDT and CDR2 is YNNKEL (reference sequence). This CDR3 is built from 15 residues. In DNA, the CDR3 is TGTGCCAGCAGCCAAGTTTCTCCACAGGGTTACGAGCAGTACTTC. This sequence encodes CASSQVSPQGYEQYF.

Remarks on this clonotype: The junction departs from germline at one end; a sequencing error may be responsible. The chain has TRBV7-2 and TRBJ1-5; D ambiguous. The CDR3 contains 15 residues. The germline CDR1 and CDR2 sequences are SGHTA and FQGNSA. CDR3: CAGSLAGSSNQPQHF. The CDR3 DNA is TGTGCCGGCAGCTTAGCCGGCAGTAGCAATCAGCCCCAGCATTTT.

The J gene is TRBJ2-3, the V gene TRBV15; 13 bases line up with TRBD2. This CDR3 has 18 residues. Trimming cost V 0 bases and J 4 bases; bases outside gene matches: 7. Germline V gene data show CDR1 as LNHNV and CDR2 as YYDKDF (reference sequence). CDR3 sequence: CATSRDPLAGGSADTQYF. CDR3 DNA sequence: TGTGCCACCAGCAGAGATCCACTAGCGGGAGGGTCCGCAGATACGCAGTATTTT. The entire variable domain, with the rest obtained from reference TRBV15 and TRBJ2-3, is as follows: DAMVIQNPRYQVTQFGKPVTLSCSQTLNHNVMYWYQQKSSQAPKLLFHYYDKDFNNEADTPDNFQSRRPNTSFCFLDIRSPGLGDTAMYLCATSRDPLAGGSADTQYFGPGTRLTVL.

This clonotype was recorded many times. This sequence joins TRBV6-5 and TRBJ1-1; no reliable D call. The germline gives CDR1 MNHEY, CDR2 SVGAGI. Trimming removed 4 bases at V and 4 bases at J, with 10 bases between. CDR3 length equals 13 residues. The CDR3 loop is CASSFNVGTEAFF. The DNA for the CDR3 is TGTGCCAGCAGTTTTAACGTCGGCACTGAAGCTTTCTTT.

Comments on this clonotype: A much larger clone differs from this one at a single base, so this may be a read error. V is TRBV28 and J is TRBJ2-5, with D possibly TRBD2 on 6 matching bases. CDR1 and CDR2 from the germline V gene are MDHEN and SYDVKM. This CDR3 region has 14 residues. V was trimmed by 5 bases and J by 6 bases, leaving 16 bases between them. This chain's CDR3 is CASSPRTKKKTQYF. The CDR3 DNA follows: TGTGCCAGCAGTCCGAGGACTAAGAAGAAGACCCAGTACTTC.

There are a few counts of this clonotype. The rearrangement joins TRBV10-3 to TRBJ1-2; no firm D call. The V end lost 0 bases, the J end lost 6 bases, and 14 bases lay between the germline ends. CDR3 length: 15 amino acids. Looked up from germline, CDR1 is ENHRY and CDR2 is SYGVKD. CDR3 amino acids: CAISESRNPGHGYTF. As DNA, the CDR3 is TGTGCCATCAGTGAGTCGAGGAACCCCGGTCATGGCTACACCTTC.

This chain uses TRBV29-1 with TRBJ2-7, with a possible D match to TRBD1 (6 bases). Germline V gene data show CDR1 as SQVTM and CDR2 as ANQGSEA. CDR3 length: 12 amino acids. V was pared by 4 bases and J by 2 bases, with 9 bases between. CDR3 DNA: TGCAGCGTTGGGGACATCACCTACGAGCAGTACTTC. Translating it yields CSVGDITYEQYF.

As regards this clonotype: Germline and junction disagree at one end, which may indicate a read error. V and J are TRBV20-1 and TRBJ2-2; D might be TRBD2 (5 bases). There are 12 residues in the CDR3. Germline V lookup: CDR1 DFQATT, CDR2 SNEGSKA (reference sequence). The CDR3, as DNA: TGCAGTGCTAGTAGGAACACCGGGGAGCTGTTGTTT. It encodes CSASRNTGELLF.

The sample holds many counts of this clonotype. This chain joins TRBV7-6 and TRBJ2-7, with D perhaps matching TRBD2 (7 bases). Trimming shortened V by 3 bases and J by 7 bases, and 16 bases separated the two germline ends. Germline loops: CDR1 SGHVS, CDR2 FNYEAQ. This CDR3 contains 14 residues. The CDR3 region is CASSLGGQDPEQYF. The CDR3 DNA is TGTGCCAGCAGCTTGGGGGGGCAGGACCCGGAGCAGTACTTC.

The gene calls are TRBV29-1 and TRBJ2-3; 7 bases match TRBD2. The CDR3 sequence is 16 residues long. Trimming removed 6 bases from V and 5 bases from J; junction bases left unmatched: 17. Per the germline V gene, CDR1 is SQVTM and CDR2 is ANQGSEA. CDR3 nucleotide sequence: TGCAGCGTCGGAACTGGGACTATCATAACTCGAGATACGCAGTATTTT. This translates into CSVGTGTIITRDTQYF.

About this clonotype: A much larger clone is a single base away; this may be a read error. The V call is TRBV2, the J call TRBJ1-1, with unresolved D. The CDR3 is made up of 16 amino acids. Germline lookup yields CDR1 SNHLY and CDR2 FYNNEI. The CDR3 protein is CANSEALLGGSTEAFF. For the CDR3, the DNA is TGTGCCAACAGTGAAGCGCTTCTGGGAGGCAGCACTGAAGCTTTCTTT. Complete variable domain (other parts from reference TRBV2 and TRBJ1-1): EPEVTQTPSHQVTQMGQEVILRCVPISNHLYFYWYRQILGQKVEFLVSFYNNEISEKSEIFDDQFSVERPDGSNFTLKIRSTKLEDSAMYFCANSEALLGGSTEAFFGQGTRLTVV.

In this sample, this clonotype turned up many times. CDR3 in DNA: TGTGCCAGCAGGGAATACAATGAGCAGTTCTTC. As protein: CASREYNEQFF. J is TRBJ2-1 and V is TRBV2; D uncertain. The V end lost 6 bases, the J end lost 4 bases, and 4 bases lay between the germline ends. Per germline, CDR1 SNHLY and CDR2 FYNNEI. CDR3 length: 11 amino acids.

In its sample, this clonotype was seen many times. V is TRBV28 and J is TRBJ2-7, with 9 bases that match TRBD2. V dropped 5 bases and J dropped 3; count of bases not matched to a gene: 14. This CDR3 region has 17 residues. The germline V gene encodes CDR1 MDHEN and CDR2 SYDVKM. The CDR3 sequence is CASSPGRLAGEVYEQYF. CDR3 nucleotides: TGTGCCAGCAGTCCCGGACGGTTAGCGGGAGAGGTCTACGAGCAGTACTTC. Based on the CDR3 plus reference TRBV28 and TRBJ2-7, the full variable domain is DVKVTQSSRYLVKRTGEKVFLECVQDMDHENMFWYRQDPGLGLRLIYFSYDVKMKEKGDIPEGYSVSREKKERFSLILESASTNQTSMYLCASSPGRLAGEVYEQYFGPGTRLTVT.

This clonotype occurred many times. The rearrangement uses TRBV6-2 or TRBV6-3 and TRBJ2-7, with 8 bases that match TRBD2. Germline V gene data show CDR1 as MNHEY and CDR2 as SVGEGT. This CDR3 has 14 residues. Germline trimming cut 6 bases from V and 6 bases from J; bases unmatched to any gene: 10. As DNA, the CDR3 is TGTGCCAGCAGACGGACTAGCTACGTCGGCGAGCAGTACTTC. Protein sequence: CASRRTSYVGEQYF.

The rearrangement uses TRBV5-6 and TRBJ2-2, with TRBD1 matching 7 bases. The CDR3 runs to 15 residues. V was clipped by 7 bases and J by 4 bases; unmatched bases: 10. Germline lookup yields CDR1 SGHDT and CDR2 YYEEEE. The CDR3 nucleotides read TGTGCCAGCGGCGTACAGGGGTTCAGCACCGGGGAGCTGTTTTTT. Translated, it gives CASGVQGFSTGELFF.

This clonotype was observed at least ten times. The chain employs TRBV12-3 or TRBV12-4 and TRBJ2-7; 8 bases map to TRBD1. The ends lost 3 bases at V and 4 bases at J; junction bases unmatched: 17. This CDR3 has 18 amino acids. The CDR3 loop reads CASSFTIPRQGQKYEQYF. DNA of the CDR3: TGTGCCAGCAGTTTCACCATCCCGCGACAGGGGCAAAAGTACGAGCAGTACTTC.

This clonotype came up many times. The chain joins TRBV28 to TRBJ1-4, with 7 bases that match TRBD1. Germline V gives CDR1 MDHEN, CDR2 SYDVKM. The V segment lost 6 bases and the J segment 7 bases; nucleotides outside the gene matches: 8. This CDR3 is 14 amino acids long. CDR3 nucleotides: TGTGCCAGCAGCAGCGAGACAGGGTCTGAAAAACTGTTTTTT. Translated, it gives CASSSETGSEKLFF. Using reference TRBV28 and TRBJ1-4 for the parts outside the CDR3, the full variable domain is DVKVTQSSRYLVKRTGEKVFLECVQDMDHENMFWYRQDPGLGLRLIYFSYDVKMKEKGDIPEGYSVSREKKERFSLILESASTNQTSMYLCASSSETGSEKLFFGSGTQLSVL.

This clonotype was detected ten times or more. The rearrangement uses TRBV7-8 and TRBJ2-7; D is undetermined. Trimming shortened V by 4 bases and J by 1 base, and 20 bases separated the two germline ends. Germline CDR1 SGHVS, CDR2 FQNEAQ. There are 17 residues in the CDR3. Here the CDR3 reads CASSYTVDLGHSYEQYF. CDR3 bases: TGTGCCAGCAGCTATACAGTGGACCTAGGCCATTCCTACGAGCAGTACTTC.

The V and J genes are TRBV9 and TRBJ1-3; a weak D match, TRBD1 (6 bases). This CDR3 is built from 16 residues. Germline loops: CDR1 SGDLS, CDR2 YYNGEE. Trimming left V 3 bases short and J 0 bases short, with 13 bases between. Written as DNA, the CDR3 is TGTGCCAGCAGCGCTCTGGACAGCCACTCTGGAAACACCATATATTTT. This sequence encodes CASSALDSHSGNTIYF.

This clonotype turned up a few times. The chain uses TRBV27 and TRBJ1-5; D unresolved. CDR1 MNHEY and CDR2 SMNVEV come from the germline V gene (reference sequence). V dropped 11 bases and J dropped 2 bases, with 10 bases sitting between them. The CDR3 is made up of 12 amino acids. The CDR3 bases are TGTGCCTCGGCTCTGGGCAATCAGCCCCAGCATTTT. Translating gives CASALGNQPQHF.

The chain carries TRBV28 and TRBJ2-1; 11 bases match TRBD2. Germline CDR1 reads MDHEN; CDR2 reads SYDVKM. This CDR3 has 17 residues. V shed 1 base and J 4 bases; nucleotides not matched to a gene: 6. DNA for the CDR3: TGTGCCAGCAGTTTATTGGGAGGGACTAGCGGATACAATGAGCAGTTCTTC. It translates to CASSLLGGTSGYNEQFF.

This clonotype was recorded at least ten times. V usage is TRBV7-9 and J usage is TRBJ2-1; D possibly corresponds to TRBD2 (5 bases). The V end lost 0 bases, the J end lost 8 bases, and 8 bases lay between the germline ends. Germline loops: CDR1 SEHNR, CDR2 FQNEAQ (reference sequence). CDR3 length: 13 residues. The CDR3 DNA reads as TGTGCCAGCAGCTTAGCGCTAGCCGATGAGCAGTTCTTC. This encodes CASSLALADEQFF. The full variable domain, in which reference TRBV7-9 and TRBJ2-1 provide the parts outside the CDR3, is DTGVSQNPRHKITKRGQNVTFRCDPISEHNRLYWYRQTLGQGPEFLTYFQNEAQLEKSRLLSDRFSAERPKGSFSTLEIQRTEQGDSAMYLCASSLALADEQFFGPGTRLTVL.

This clonotype was found a few times. This rearrangement joins TRBV6-1 to TRBJ2-7, with D tentatively TRBD1 (6 bases). This CDR3 has 11 residues. The V gene's germline CDR1 is MNHNS and CDR2 SASEGT. With 9 bases removed from V and 7 bases from J, the gap between germline ends came to 13 bases. CDR3 protein: CASFQGSEQYF. CDR3 nucleotides: TGTGCCAGTTTCCAGGGGTCAGAGCAGTACTTC.

Turning to this clonotype: This sequence may be a read error, since a much larger clone differs from it by one base. The rearrangement joins TRBV6-9 to TRBJ2-7; TRBD2 matches 7 bases. The germline V gene encodes CDR1 MNHGY and CDR2 SVAAGI. The CDR3 length is 16 residues. V gave up 5 bases and J gave up 2 bases; unmatched junction bases: 12. In DNA form, the CDR3 reads TGTGCCAGCAGTCACTCGAAGGCTAGCGGACCCTACGAGCAGTACTTC. Protein sequence: CASSHSKASGPYEQYF.